The 11 T cell receptor beta chains reported below all come from one sample, sequenced in a study of spatial heterogeneity in lung cancer (dated by TCRdb to the late 2010s). Explained via the paper, the time point label denotes: blood at routine non-recurrence follow-up after resection. The library was made by 5' RACE. Sequencing was performed on a NextSeq 500. The public reads were reanalyzed by TCRdb: fastp trimming at Q25, MiXCR alignment, in-frame beta chains only. Rows matching on CDR3 protein sequence are summarized as one entry with the most common DNA and genes. Here the sample has 30,000 to 35,000 distinct CDR3 sequences; less than 11% occur a single time. Together, the top ten hold roughly 29% of the sample. Sequencing used PBMCs, obtained at follow-up. The source of these receptors is a female donor with early-stage non-small cell lung cancer.

This clonotype was observed many times. The V and J genes are TRBV20-1 and TRBJ2-5; D possibly corresponds to TRBD1 (6 bases). The CDR3 contains 13 residues. Trimming left V 4 bases short and J 2 bases short, with 11 bases between. The germline V gene encodes CDR1 DFQATT and CDR2 SNEGSKA (reference sequence). CDR3 sequence reads: CSATLTGQETQYF. The CDR3 nucleotides are TGCAGTGCTACGCTCACAGGGCAAGAGACCCAGTACTTC.

This clonotype was counted ten times or more. V usage is TRBV28 and J usage is TRBJ1-1, with unresolved D. CDR1 and CDR2 (germline): MDHEN, SYDVKM. V lost 3 bases and J 1 base, leaving 9 bases between the germline ends. This CDR3 spans 14 amino acids. Here the CDR3 reads CASSFGSGNTEAFF. The CDR3 nucleotides are TGTGCCAGCAGTTTCGGGTCAGGGAACACTGAAGCTTTCTTT.

Many counts were recorded for this clonotype. The chain carries TRBV27 and TRBJ2-2, with D possibly TRBD2 on 6 matching bases. Looked up from germline, CDR1 is MNHEY and CDR2 is SMNVEV (reference sequence). The germline V and J ends were trimmed by 0 bases and 1 base, with 12 bases remaining between them. The CDR3 consists of 17 residues. In DNA, the CDR3 is TGTGCCAGCAGTTTATCGAAGGGAGGCGTGAACACCGGGGAGCTGTTTTTT. Translating gives CASSLSKGGVNTGELFF.

This clonotype was detected ten times or more. V is TRBV7-3 and J is TRBJ2-3; 10 bases agree with TRBD1. From germline, CDR1 is SGHTA and CDR2 FQGTGA. This CDR3 region has 17 residues. The V segment lost 4 bases and the J segment 0 bases; nucleotides outside the gene matches: 7. CDR3 amino acids: CASSSLGQGFSTDTQYF. The CDR3 region has the DNA TGTGCCAGCAGCTCTTTGGGACAGGGGTTTAGCACAGATACGCAGTATTTT.

This clonotype was seen many times. The chain uses TRBV29-1 and TRBJ2-1; 12 nucleotides align to TRBD1. Germline lookup yields CDR1 SQVTM and CDR2 ANQGSEA. The junction had 4 bases not matched to a gene; V was cut back by 7 bases and J by 9 bases. The CDR3 runs 12 residues. DNA of the CDR3: TGCAGCGCCGGGACAGGGGGCATTGAGCAGTTCTTC. Encoded protein: CSAGTGGIEQFF.

This clonotype has more than one count but fewer than ten. The chain has TRBV7-2 and TRBJ2-7; 9 bases map to TRBD2. Per the germline V gene, CDR1 is SGHTA and CDR2 is FQGNSA. V lost 6 bases and J lost 3; bases outside the gene matches: 15. The CDR3 length is 17 residues. CDR3: CASSLTSAGGRRYEQYF. The DNA of the CDR3 is TGTGCCAGCAGTCTAACGTCAGCGGGGGGCCGGCGCTACGAGCAGTACTTC.

This clonotype was picked up many times. The chain joins TRBV28 to TRBJ2-1; 14 bases match TRBD2. The CDR3 has 12 residues. V trimming: 2 bases; J trimming: 16 bases; junction bases outside the gene matches: 1. In germline, CDR1 is MDHEN, CDR2 SYDVKM. The CDR3 nucleotides are TGTGCCAGCAGTTTAGGGACTAGCGGGGGATTCTTC. Its protein is CASSLGTSGGFF. The entire variable domain, with the rest obtained from reference TRBV28 and TRBJ2-1, is as follows: DVKVTQSSRYLVKRTGEKVFLECVQDMDHENMFWYRQDPGLGLRLIYFSYDVKMKEKGDIPEGYSVSREKKERFSLILESASTNQTSMYLCASSLGTSGGFFGPGTRLTVL.

This clonotype was found many times. The V gene is TRBV5-5, the J gene TRBJ2-7; D is unclear. The V and J ends lost 1 base and 3 bases respectively, with 11 bases between them. Germline-derived CDR1 and CDR2 are SGHKS and YYEKEE (reference sequence). This CDR3 has 14 residues. For the CDR3, the DNA is TGTGCCAGCAGCTTGTACGCGACTGGCTACGAGCAGTACTTC. It encodes CASSLYATGYEQYF. Full variable domain (outside the CDR3, taken from reference TRBV5-5 and TRBJ2-7): DAGVTQSPTHLIKTRGQQVTLRCSPISGHKSVSWYQQVLGQGPQFIFQYYEKEERGRGNFPDRFSARQFPNYSSELNVNALLLGDSALYLCASSLYATGYEQYFGPGTRLTVT.

This clonotype was detected ten times or more. The chain uses TRBV28 and TRBJ2-5, with a possible D match to TRBD2 (5 bases). Germline values: CDR1 MDHEN, CDR2 SYDVKM. Trimming pared 8 bases from V and 5 bases from J, leaving 24 bases between. This CDR3 contains 16 residues. This chain's CDR3 is CASADPSASGMETQYF. CDR3 DNA: TGTGCCAGCGCCGACCCCTCTGCGTCGGGGATGGAGACCCAGTACTTC.

CDR3 loop: CASSKAPVQGTNEKLFF. In DNA, the CDR3 is TGTGCCAGCAGCAAGGCTCCTGTACAGGGAACTAATGAAAAACTGTTTTTT. The V and J genes are TRBV7-2 and TRBJ1-4, with D possibly TRBD1 on 6 matching bases. Germline V gives CDR1 SGHTA, CDR2 FQGNSA. The CDR3 spans 17 residues. V lost 5 bases and J 1 base, leaving 17 bases between the germline ends.

The V and J genes are TRBV12-3 or TRBV12-4 and TRBJ2-3; 11 bases line up with TRBD2. The CDR3 loop spans 17 amino acids. V trimming: 5 bases; J trimming: 5 bases; junction bases outside the gene matches: 12. CDR3 protein: CASSPDPLAGEGDTQYF. CDR3 DNA: TGTGCCAGCAGTCCCGACCCACTAGCGGGGGAGGGAGATACGCAGTATTTT.